This is a list of T cell receptor beta chains from one sample in a study of beta chain features in type 1 diabetes. The repertoire was sequenced with immunoSEQ multiplex PCR; TCRdb's copy has only in-frame clones and lacks some. The sample lists hundreds of thousands of clones, approximately 30% occurring once. The sample was naive CD4+ T cells from blood. The source of these receptors is a young man in good health. The CDR3 runs from the conserved cysteine through the conserved F or W. The D gene is left open where the match is weak. Expanded clones are given a class, and other clones once, few, many or no size at all.

TRBV30	TRBJ2-1	TRBD2	few	TGTGCTCTACTAGCGGGGGCCTACAATGAGCAGTTCTTC	CALLAGAYNEQFF
TRBV28	TRBJ2-1	NA	NA	TGTGCCAGCAGTCCCCTCGACACGAGAAATGAGCAGTTCTTC	CASSPLDTRNEQFF
TRBV29-1	TRBJ1-4	NA	few	TGCAGCGTTGAAACGCGGGGGCGGGAAAAACTGTTTTTT	CSVETRGREKLFF
TRBV4-2	TRBJ2-7	TRBD1	NA	TGTGCCAGCAGCCCAACGGACAGGGGGCTGTACGAGCAGTACTTC	CASSPTDRGLYEQYF
TRBV15	TRBJ1-1	NA	few	TGTGCCACCAGCAGTTACAGGGTAGGGAACACTGAAGCTTTCTTT	CATSSYRVGNTEAFF
TRBV25-1	TRBJ2-1	TRBD2	NA	TGTGCCAGCAGTGAATATTCTAGCGGAGAGCAGTTCTTC	CASSEYSSGEQFF
TRBV29-1	TRBJ2-3	NA	few	TGCAGCGTTCGGGGAAGCACAGATACGCAGTATTTT	CSVRGSTDTQYF
TRBV6-5	TRBJ2-1	TRBD1	NA	TGTGCCAGCAGCCGGGACAGGGAGGGGGACAATGAGCAGTTCTTC	CASSRDREGDNEQFF
TRBV7-9	TRBJ2-5	NA	few	TGTGCCAGCAGCCCAACCGGAGCTGGAGAGACCCAGTACTTC	CASSPTGAGETQYF
TRBV30	TRBJ2-3	TRBD2	few	TGTGCCTGGAGCGGGACTAGCGGGAGCACAGATACGCAGTATTTT	CAWSGTSGSTDTQYF
TRBV7-8	TRBJ2-7	TRBD2	few	TGTGCCAGCAGCGCTACTAGCGGATACACCTACGAGCAGTACTTC	CASSATSGYTYEQYF
TRBV2	TRBJ2-1	TRBD2	NA	TGTGCCAGAGCAAAAGTTCGAGCGGGAGCCTACAATGAGCAGTTCTTC	CARAKVRAGAYNEQFF
TRBV11-1	TRBJ2-1	NA	NA	TGTGCCAGCGCAGGGACGGACGCCTACAATGAGCAGTTCTTC	CASAGTDAYNEQFF
TRBV7-9	TRBJ2-3	NA	NA	TGTGCCAGCAGCTTAAGCAGCACAGATACGCAGTATTTT	CASSLSSTDTQYF
TRBV6-1	TRBJ1-1	NA	NA	TGTGCCAGCAGAGCGCGGGGGAACACTGAAGCTTTCTTT	CASRARGNTEAFF
TRBV30	TRBJ1-5	NA	NA	TGTGCCTGGAGGGGCGTTGGGAGCAATCAGCCCCAGCATTTT	CAWRGVGSNQPQHF
TRBV29-1	TRBJ2-5	TRBD1	NA	TGCAGCGTTTATGGCCTGAGGGGGCGTCCGGCGGAGACCCAGTACTTC	CSVYGLRGRPAETQYF
TRBV5-1	TRBJ2-7	NA	few	TGCGCCAGCAGCTTGGCCGGCAGCTCCTACGAGCAGTACTTC	CASSLAGSSYEQYF
TRBV5-6	TRBJ2-1	NA	NA	TGTGCCAGCAGCTTCTTAGCTTTTTCCTACAATGAGCAGTTCTTC	CASSFLAFSYNEQFF
TRBV30	TRBJ2-3	NA	few	TGTGCCTGGAGTGGGAAGGGGTACGGCACAGATACGCAGTATTTT	CAWSGKGYGTDTQYF
TRBV28	TRBJ2-5	TRBD2	NA	TGTGCCAGCAGTTGGAGACTAGCGGGGCAAGAGACCCAGTACTTC	CASSWRLAGQETQYF